This T cell receptor (beta chain) was observed in a study of blood T cell repertoires in COVID-19. Per the authors' pipeline: How many nucleated cells were present was estimated from reference gene primer amplification. Using immunoSEQ multiplex PCR, the repertoire was profiled, and TCRdb retains in-frame clones only, with some absent. V, J and clone size were drawn from that table, and D and trimming were deduced from the DNA. The sample holds some 50,000 clones, roughly four fifths seen once. Of note for this clone: One end of the junction does not line up with germline, which may come from a read error.

The CDR3 sequence is 14 residues long. CDR1 is SGDLS, CDR2 YYNGEE, per germline. The source of this sequence is a man aged 35-49 years with acute or convalescent COVID-19. This chain links TRBV9 with TRBJ1-5, with D perhaps TRBD1 (5 bases). The sequenced material came from peripheral blood. For the CDR3, the DNA is TGTGCCAGCAGCGTAGGAGGAGAAACAGGCCCCACGGATTTT. Its protein product is CASSVGGETGPTDF.